Each of the 12 T cell receptor beta chains below was sequenced from the same sample in a study of cytotoxic CD8 clonotypes in ibrutinib-treated CLL. The repertoire was sequenced with immunoSEQ multiplex PCR; TCRdb's copy has only in-frame clones and lacks some. The sample holds fewer than 400,000 clones, roughly 67% seen once. The sequencing here drew on PBMCs, taken after 36 months of ibrutinib treatment. Receptors were obtained from a human donor with chronic lymphocytic leukemia.

The chain carries TRBV7-3 and TRBJ2-3; no definite D call. Trimming shortened V by 1 base and J by 2 bases, and 4 bases separated the two germline ends. From germline, CDR1 is SGHTA and CDR2 FQGTGA. The CDR3 runs to 13 residues. The CDR3 DNA is TGTGCCAGCAGCTTAAGACTCACAGATACGCAGTATTTT. It translates to CASSLRLTDTQYF.

The chain joins TRBV7-9 to TRBJ2-3, with D possibly being TRBD1 or TRBD2 (6 bases each). The CDR3 is made up of 12 amino acids. The germline V and J ends were trimmed by 6 bases and 4 bases, with 8 bases remaining between them. Germline V gene sequence: CDR1 SEHNR, CDR2 FQNEAQ (reference sequence). CDR3 in DNA: TGTGCCAGCAGGGGGGGCCCAGATACGCAGTATTTT. Its translation: CASRGGPDTQYF.

The V call is TRBV7-2, the J call TRBJ2-7; 13 bases agree with TRBD2. CDR1 and CDR2 from the germline V gene are SGHTA and FQGNSA. V dropped 5 bases and J dropped 4; count of bases not matched to a gene: 14. The length of the CDR3 is 18 residues. DNA of the CDR3: TGTGCCAGCAGCCCATGGACTAGCGGGAGTCGTCCTTCTTACGAGCAGTACTTC. Encoded protein: CASSPWTSGSRPSYEQYF.

The chain joins TRBV6-1 to TRBJ2-7; possible D gene TRBD2, 5 bases. Trimming took 7 bases from V and 2 from J, leaving 12 bases between them. Germline values: CDR1 MNHNS, CDR2 SASEGT. This CDR3 contains 13 residues. This CDR3 reads CASKRGLTYEQYF. As DNA, the CDR3 is TGTGCCAGCAAGAGAGGGTTGACCTACGAGCAGTACTTC.

V is TRBV5-1 and J is TRBJ1-3; no clear D. The CDR3 consists of 17 residues. V was cut by 4 bases and J by 0 bases, with 17 bases left in between. The germline V gene has CDR1 SGHRS and CDR2 YFSETQ. CDR3 sequence: CASSPRSEAYSGNTIYF. CDR3 DNA sequence: TGCGCCAGCAGCCCGCGAAGCGAGGCCTACTCTGGAAACACCATATATTTT.

The gene calls are TRBV13 and TRBJ1-4; no reliable D call. The V gene's germline CDR1 is PRHDT and CDR2 FYEKMQ (reference sequence). The CDR3 contains 18 residues. V dropped 7 bases and J dropped 3 bases, with 24 bases sitting between them. The CDR3 spells CASTQLGPVTGPNEKLFF. The CDR3 nucleotides are TGTGCCAGCACCCAATTAGGACCCGTGACGGGCCCTAATGAAAAACTGTTTTTT.

The chain employs TRBV7-9 and TRBJ1-6, with 7 bases identical to TRBD1. Trimming removed 5 bases from V and 8 bases from J; junction bases left unmatched: 12. The CDR3 totals 16 residues. The V gene's germline CDR1 is SEHNR and CDR2 FQNEAQ (reference sequence). The DNA of the CDR3 is TGTGCCAGCAGCCCCCCTGAGGGGGCGGTGGATTCACCCCTCCACTTT. This gives the protein CASSPPEGAVDSPLHF.

The gene calls are TRBV7-2 and TRBJ1-1, with D possibly TRBD1 on 6 matching bases. The CDR3 consists of 11 residues. CDR1 SGHTA and CDR2 FQGNSA come from the germline V gene. The V gene lost 2 bases and the J gene lost 11 bases, with 9 bases spanning the gap. The CDR3: CASSLPGVAFF. In DNA form, the CDR3 reads TGTGCCAGCAGCTTACCAGGGGTGGCTTTCTTT.

The chain uses TRBV6-4 and TRBJ2-4, with D perhaps TRBD1 or TRBD2 (5 bases each). The CDR3 totals 18 residues. The V end was cut by 2 bases, the J end by 0 bases, with 17 bases between. The germline V gene encodes CDR1 MRHNA and CDR2 SNTAGT. CDR3: CASSDVGRIKLAKNIQYF. The CDR3 coding sequence is TGTGCCAGCAGTGACGTGGGACGAATAAAACTAGCCAAAAACATTCAGTACTTC.

This rearrangement joins TRBV20-1 to TRBJ2-1; D ambiguous. The CDR3 is 11 residues long. V lost 3 bases and J lost 12, with 12 bases in between. The V gene's germline CDR1 is DFQATT and CDR2 SNEGSKA (reference sequence). The DNA for the CDR3 is TGCAGTGCTAGCAGCCTCTTGGGGCAGTTCTTC. Residues: CSASSLLGQFF.

This sequence joins TRBV6-5 and TRBJ2-5; 8 bases match TRBD1. The J segment lost 1 base and the V segment lost 4 bases, leaving 5 bases of the junction unmatched. The CDR3 runs to 15 residues. Germline CDR1 and CDR2: MNHEY and SVGAGI. Here the CDR3 reads CASSFTGGVQETQYF. CDR3 nucleotides: TGTGCCAGCAGTTTTACAGGGGGAGTCCAAGAGACCCAGTACTTC.

This chain links TRBV6-9 with TRBJ1-2; no definite D call. The V and J ends lost 0 bases and 3 bases respectively, with 11 bases between them. Germline V gene sequence: CDR1 MNHGY, CDR2 SVAAGI. The CDR3 spans 15 residues. The CDR3 sequence is CASSYSFGVDYGYTF. The CDR3 nucleotides read TGTGCCAGCAGTTATTCATTCGGGGTTGACTATGGCTACACCTTC.